This T cell receptor beta chain was sequenced for a study of T cell repertoires in cytomegalovirus infection. Study-level background: In public TCR beta signatures, there were indications of both CMV infection and matching HLA type. General observations from the study: Cumulative public TCR beta family frequency identified carriers of CMV plus the relevant HLA. Predominance within the ex vivo response was attributable to HLA-C-restricted CMV-specific TCR beta clonotypes.

From germline, CDR1 is SGHTA and CDR2 FQGTGA. The CDR3 runs to 16 residues. Trimming cost V 5 bases and J 5 bases; bases outside gene matches: 13. Each CDR3 protein gets one entry after TCRdb re-called the reads with MiXCR. The repertoire holds 200,000 to 250,000 distinct CDR3 sequences, with around 6.2% as singletons. Ten or more counts support this clonotype. Its antigen is not known. The J gene is TRBJ2-5, the V gene TRBV7-3; 8 bases align to TRBD2. Sequenced input: PBMCs. This receptor was identified in a human donor in good health (CMV status not recorded). Some clones in this sample may be carry-over from other donors' samples. This chain's CDR3 is CASSPSAGGGLETQYF. The CDR3 nucleotides are TGTGCCAGCAGCCCTTCGGCGGGGGGAGGGCTGGAGACCCAGTACTTC.